This TCR beta chain came from a study of blood T cell repertoires in COVID-19. Study-wide context: Donors in the United States, Italy and Spain gave samples during acute or convalescent COVID-19. Nucleic acid was either cDNA or gDNA, and it came from T cells, B-cell-depleted T cells, or PBMCs.

The V and J ends lost 1 base and 4 bases, in that order; junction bases with no gene match: 5. In germline, CDR1 is LNHNV, CDR2 YYDKDF (reference sequence). The CDR3 loop spans 15 amino acids. Enrolled through a virtual design, the participants were between roughly 18 and 90 years of age and came from 24 US areas. Sequencing was performed with immunoSEQ multiplex PCR; in TCRdb, only in-frame clones are kept and a portion is missing. The repertoire has about 250,000 clones, 80% to 95% of them found once; the top ten carry around 2%. The rearrangement links TRBV15 to TRBJ1-2; 8 nucleotides match TRBD1. This clonotype was obtained from a woman aged 18-29 years who had recovered from COVID-19. Sequencing was performed on PBMCs or T cells enriched from blood (not recorded which). CDR3: CATSRAPGGGYGYTF. CDR3 DNA: TGTGCCACCAGCAGAGCGCCAGGGGGCGGCTATGGCTACACCTTC.